The 15 T cell receptor beta chains reported below all come from one sample, sequenced in a study of blood T cell repertoires in COVID-19. Using immunoSEQ multiplex PCR, the repertoire was profiled, and TCRdb retains in-frame clones only, with some absent. The profile covers approximately 54,000 clones, with 70% to 85% appearing a single time and 6% to 9% taken by the ten largest. Sample: peripheral blood. These receptors all stem from a human donor in a cohort sampled during active COVID-19.

This chain uses TRBV7-2 with TRBJ2-5; D may be TRBD1 (6 bases). This CDR3 comprises 13 residues. The germline gives CDR1 SGHTA, CDR2 FQGNSA. With 3 bases removed from V and 4 bases from J, the gap between germline ends came to 9 bases. This CDR3 reads CASSFNRVETQYF. The CDR3 DNA sequence: TGTGCCAGCAGCTTCAACAGGGTAGAGACCCAGTACTTC.

The count of this clone is one. The V and J genes are TRBV19 and TRBJ1-3; tentative D call: TRBD1 (6 bases). Germline V gives CDR1 LNHDA, CDR2 SQIVND (reference sequence). The V gene lost 4 bases and the J gene lost 0 bases, with 16 bases spanning the gap. The CDR3 runs 17 residues. CDR3 residues: CASSRARDTSSGNTIYF. CDR3 coding DNA: TGTGCCAGTAGTAGGGCCAGGGACACGTCCTCTGGAAACACCATATATTTT.

This chain links TRBV6-2 or TRBV6-3 with TRBJ1-1; D may be TRBD1 (6 bases). Germline-derived CDR1 and CDR2 are MNHEY and SVGEGT. Trimming removed 2 bases from V and 1 base from J, with 11 bases in between. This CDR3 region has 15 residues. CDR3 amino acids: CASSYGGGTNTEAFF. The DNA of the CDR3 is TGTGCCAGCAGTTACGGGGGGGGCACGAACACTGAAGCTTTCTTT.

This chain links TRBV29-1 with TRBJ2-3, with 8 bases matching TRBD2. Germline-derived CDR1 and CDR2 are SQVTM and ANQGSEA. J gave up 8 bases and V 6 bases, and 4 bases lay outside the gene matches. This CDR3 has 11 amino acids. The CDR3 sequence: CSVAGVRTQYF. CDR3 sequence (DNA): TGCAGCGTAGCGGGAGTCCGTACGCAGTATTTT.

Only one count was recorded for this clone. The chain carries TRBV10-3 and TRBJ2-1; 11 bases are a match to TRBD2. Unmatched junction bases numbered 12, after V lost 9 bases and J lost 8 bases. Germline V gene data show CDR1 as ENHRY and CDR2 as SYGVKD. The CDR3 extends over 15 amino acids. CDR3 nucleotides: TGTGCCATTTCCACCCAACTAGCGGGAGTTGATGAGCAGTTCTTC. Translated, it gives CAISTQLAGVDEQFF.

V usage is TRBV6-5 and J usage is TRBJ2-2; 8 bases are a match to TRBD2. This CDR3 contains 15 residues. J was trimmed by 5 bases and V by 6 bases; bases with no gene match: 8. Germline-derived CDR1 and CDR2 are MNHEY and SVGAGI. The CDR3 DNA sequence: TGTGCCAGCAGGCCCCCCGGGACTAGTACCGGGGAGCTGTTTTTT. Translating it yields CASRPPGTSTGELFF.

This rearrangement joins TRBV24-1 to TRBJ2-5, with D possibly matching TRBD1 (6 bases). The germline gives CDR1 KGHDR, CDR2 SFDVKD. This CDR3 is built from 13 residues. Trimming took 8 bases from V and 5 from J, leaving 14 bases between them. The CDR3 coding sequence is TGTGCCACCAACGGACAGTTAGGTGAGACCCAGTACTTC. Residues: CATNGQLGETQYF.

J is TRBJ2-1 and V is TRBV19; 12 positions agree with TRBD2. CDR1 and CDR2 (germline): LNHDA, SQIVND (reference sequence). The junction had 20 bases not matched to a gene; V was cut back by 5 bases and J by 9 bases. CDR3 length: 19 residues. CDR3 bases: TGTGCCAGTAGTCCAAGGGTTCCCAAGCTAGCGGGAGGGGGGAGTGAGCAGTTCTTC. It specifies CASSPRVPKLAGGGSEQFF.

About this clone itself: The same CDR3 can be traced to other DNA sequences in this sample. This chain connects TRBV6-2 or TRBV6-3 to TRBJ1-5, with D possibly TRBD1 on 5 matching bases. Germline-derived CDR1 and CDR2 are MNHEY and SVGEGT. V was clipped by 0 bases and J by 2 bases, with 8 bases between them. CDR3 length: 15 residues. CDR3 loop: CASSYSGGGNQPQHF. The CDR3 nucleotides are TGTGCCAGCAGTTACTCCGGAGGGGGCAATCAGCCCCAGCATTTT.

This clone has only a few counts. The chain couples TRBV18 to TRBJ2-5; a possible D gene is TRBD1 (6 bases). Per the germline V gene, CDR1 is KGHSH and CDR2 is LQKENI. The ends were cut back, 0 bases at V and 3 bases at J, with 14 bases in the middle. The CDR3 runs to 16 residues. The chain's CDR3 is CASSPPPSRGKETQYF. CDR3 DNA sequence: TGTGCCAGCTCACCACCCCCCTCGAGGGGGAAAGAGACCCAGTACTTC.

The chain links TRBV7-9 to TRBJ2-5; the D gene is possibly TRBD2 (5 bases). Germline lookup yields CDR1 SEHNR and CDR2 FQNEAQ (reference sequence). The CDR3 covers 14 residues. V was trimmed by 2 bases and J by 5 bases, leaving 12 bases between them. The CDR3 DNA reads as TGTGCCAGCAGCTTAACCTTTGGCGGGGAGACCCAGTACTTC. Translating it yields CASSLTFGGETQYF. Supplemented by reference TRBV7-9 and TRBJ2-5, the full variable domain reads DTGVSQNPRHKITKRGQNVTFRCDPISEHNRLYWYRQTLGQGPEFLTYFQNEAQLEKSRLLSDRFSAERPKGSFSTLEIQRTEQGDSAMYLCASSLTFGGETQYFGPGTRLLVL.

The CDR3 DNA reads TGTGCCAGCAGCCGCGGACAGGGAAATACAGATACGCAGTATTTT. Encoded protein: CASSRGQGNTDTQYF. V is TRBV7-3 and J is TRBJ2-3; 8 bases are shared with TRBD1. The V gene end was trimmed by 5 bases and the J gene end by 3 bases; junction bases not matched to a gene: 7. Germline CDR1 SGHTA, CDR2 FQGTGA. The CDR3 has 15 residues.

This chain uses TRBV18 with TRBJ2-5; the D gene is possibly TRBD2 (5 bases). From germline, CDR1 is KGHSH and CDR2 LQKENI. Trimming stripped 0 bases from V and 4 bases from J, with 6 bases between. There are 13 residues in the CDR3. Here the CDR3 reads CASSPPGRETQYF. The CDR3 DNA follows: TGTGCCAGCTCACCACCGGGGAGAGAGACCCAGTACTTC.

V gene TRBV5-6 combines with J gene TRBJ2-7; 13 nucleotides agree with TRBD2. The germline V gene encodes CDR1 SGHDT and CDR2 YYEEEE. V lost 4 bases to trimming and J lost 4 bases; unmatched junction nucleotides: 2. The CDR3 is 14 residues long. The CDR3 sequence: CASSPGLAGYEQYF. The CDR3 bases are TGTGCCAGCAGCCCGGGACTAGCGGGATACGAGCAGTACTTC.

The V and J genes are TRBV6-6 and TRBJ1-1, with 8 positions matching TRBD1. V lost 0 bases to trimming and J lost 10 bases; unmatched junction nucleotides: 10. Germline V gene data show CDR1 as MNHNY and CDR2 as SVGAGI (reference sequence). The CDR3 totals 15 residues. CDR3 bases: TGTGCCAGCAGTTACTCGACCGGACAGGGAAGGGTAGCTTTCTTT. This translates into CASSYSTGQGRVAFF.